These 2 T cell receptor beta chains came from one sample sequenced in a study of OX40 agonist ivuxolimab in advanced cancers. TCRdb's copy holds only in-frame clones and misses some; the assay was immunoSEQ multiplex PCR. The sample has fewer than 100,000 clones; about 89% are singletons. The sequenced sample was CD4+ or CD8+ T cells sorted from blood, obtained in a trial of the OX40 agonist ivuxolimab. Every receptor here comes from an adult with an advanced solid tumor such as melanoma, head and neck, liver or kidney cancer.

The chain carries TRBV5-8 and TRBJ2-5, with D maybe TRBD2 (6 bases). The J call may be mistaken, given a closer DNA end match to TRBJ2-7. The CDR3 runs 13 residues. CDR1 and CDR2 from the germline V gene are SGHTS and YDEGEE. The CDR3 nucleotides read TGTGCCAGCAGCTGGGACTTAGGCTACGAGCAGTACTTC. Translation: CASSWDLGYEQYF.

The chain carries TRBV15 and TRBJ2-3, with TRBD2 identical over 14 bases. CDR3 length equals 19 residues. Per the germline V gene, CDR1 is LNHNV and CDR2 is YYDKDF (reference sequence). V gave up 6 bases and J gave up 5 bases; unmatched junction bases: 16. The CDR3 here is CATREGWATSGRVKDTQYF. In DNA, the CDR3 is TGTGCCACCAGAGAAGGTTGGGCGACTAGCGGGAGGGTGAAAGATACGCAGTATTTT.